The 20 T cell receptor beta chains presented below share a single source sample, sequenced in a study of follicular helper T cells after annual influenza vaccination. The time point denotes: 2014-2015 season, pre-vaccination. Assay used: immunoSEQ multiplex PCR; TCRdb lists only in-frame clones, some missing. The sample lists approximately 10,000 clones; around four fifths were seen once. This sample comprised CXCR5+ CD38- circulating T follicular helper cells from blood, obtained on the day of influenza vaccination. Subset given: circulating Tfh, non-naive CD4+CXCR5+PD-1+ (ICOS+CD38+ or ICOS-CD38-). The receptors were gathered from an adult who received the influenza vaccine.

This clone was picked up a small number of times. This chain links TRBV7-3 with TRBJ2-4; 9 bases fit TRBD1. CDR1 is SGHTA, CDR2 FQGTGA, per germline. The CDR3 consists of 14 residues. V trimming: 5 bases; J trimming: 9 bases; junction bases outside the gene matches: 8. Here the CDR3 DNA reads TGTGCCAGCAGCCCGGGGACAGGGAGAGGCATTCAGTACTTC. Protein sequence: CASSPGTGRGIQYF.

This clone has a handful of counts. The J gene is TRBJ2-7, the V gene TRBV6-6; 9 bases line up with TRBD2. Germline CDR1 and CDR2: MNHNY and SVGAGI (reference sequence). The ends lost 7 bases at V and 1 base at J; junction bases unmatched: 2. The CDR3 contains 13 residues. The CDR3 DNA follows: TGTGCCAGCACGCTAGCGGGGTCCTACGAGCAGTACTTC. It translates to CASTLAGSYEQYF.

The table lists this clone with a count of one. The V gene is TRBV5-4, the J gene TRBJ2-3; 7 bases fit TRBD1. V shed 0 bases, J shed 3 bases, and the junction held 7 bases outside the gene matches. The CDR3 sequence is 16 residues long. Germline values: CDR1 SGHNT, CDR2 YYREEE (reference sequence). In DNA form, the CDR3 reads TGTGCCAGCAGCTTGGGAAAAGGGGGCGTGACAGATACGCAGTATTTT. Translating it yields CASSLGKGGVTDTQYF.

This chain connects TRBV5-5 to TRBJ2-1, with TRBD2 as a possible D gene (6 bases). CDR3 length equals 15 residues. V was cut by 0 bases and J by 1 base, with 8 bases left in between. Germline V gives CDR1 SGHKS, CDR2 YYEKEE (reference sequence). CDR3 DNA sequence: TGTGCCAGCAGCTTGGTAGCGGTTTCCTACAATGAGCAGTTCTTC. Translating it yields CASSLVAVSYNEQFF.

In DNA, the CDR3 is TGTGCCAGCAGCTTCACTCGGGCTAGCGGAGGGAATGAGCAGTTCTTC. Translating gives CASSFTRASGGNEQFF. The chain has TRBV5-6 and TRBJ2-1, with 7 bases identical to TRBD2. Germline V gene sequence: CDR1 SGHDT, CDR2 YYEEEE. Losses at the gene ends were 2 bases for V and 7 bases for J; bases not matched to a gene: 12. The CDR3 has 16 residues. Full variable domain (missing parts from reference TRBV5-6 and TRBJ2-1): DAGVTQSPTHLIKTRGQQVTLRCSPKSGHDTVSWYQQALGQGPQFIFQYYEEEERQRGNFPDRFSGHQFPNYSSELNVNALLLGDSALYLCASSFTRASGGNEQFFGPGTRLTVL.

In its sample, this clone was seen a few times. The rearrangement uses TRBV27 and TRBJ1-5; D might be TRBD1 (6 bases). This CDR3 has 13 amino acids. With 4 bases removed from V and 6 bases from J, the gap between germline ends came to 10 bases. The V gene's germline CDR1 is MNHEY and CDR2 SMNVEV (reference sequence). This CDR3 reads CASSWARGQPQHF. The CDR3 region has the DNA TGTGCCAGCAGTTGGGCCAGGGGTCAGCCCCAGCATTTT.

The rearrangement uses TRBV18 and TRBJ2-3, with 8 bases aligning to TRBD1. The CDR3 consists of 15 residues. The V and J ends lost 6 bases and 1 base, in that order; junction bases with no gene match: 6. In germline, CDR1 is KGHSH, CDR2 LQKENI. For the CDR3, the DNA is TGTGCCAGCTCCCCGGGACAGGTTGGCACAGATACGCAGTATTTT. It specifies CASSPGQVGTDTQYF.

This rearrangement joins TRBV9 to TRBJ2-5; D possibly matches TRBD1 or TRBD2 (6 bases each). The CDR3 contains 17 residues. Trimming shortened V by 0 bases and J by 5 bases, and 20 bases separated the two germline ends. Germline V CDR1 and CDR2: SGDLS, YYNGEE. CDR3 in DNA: TGTGCCAGCAGCGTAGCCCCCGGGGGCAGGGGTCCGGAGACCCAGTACTTC. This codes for CASSVAPGGRGPETQYF.

This chain's CDR3 is CASSLDGSADTQYF. The CDR3 DNA reads TGCGCCAGCAGCTTGGACGGGAGCGCGGATACGCAGTATTTT. The chain uses TRBV5-1 and TRBJ2-3; D is perhaps TRBD2 (6 bases). The CDR3 length is 14 residues. The germline CDR1 and CDR2 sequences are SGHRS and YFSETQ. Deletions cut 0 bases from V and 6 bases from J, with 11 bases between.

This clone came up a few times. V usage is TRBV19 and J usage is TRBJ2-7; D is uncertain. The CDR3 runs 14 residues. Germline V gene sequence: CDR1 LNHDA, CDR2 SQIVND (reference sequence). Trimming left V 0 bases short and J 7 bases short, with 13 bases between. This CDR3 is CASSIDGWGREQYF. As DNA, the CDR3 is TGTGCCAGTAGTATAGATGGCTGGGGTAGGGAGCAGTACTTC.

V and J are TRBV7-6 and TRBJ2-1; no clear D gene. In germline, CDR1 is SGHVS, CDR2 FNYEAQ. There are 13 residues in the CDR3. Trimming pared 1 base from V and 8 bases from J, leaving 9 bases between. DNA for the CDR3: TGTGCCAGCAGCTTAGTGGATAGTCATGAGCAGTTCTTC. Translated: CASSLVDSHEQFF. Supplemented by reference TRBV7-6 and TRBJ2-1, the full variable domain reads GAGVSQSPRYKVTKRGQDVALRCDPISGHVSLYWYRQALGQGPEFLTYFNYEAQQDKSGLPNDRFSAERPEGSISTLTIQRTEQRDSAMYRCASSLVDSHEQFFGPGTRLTVL.

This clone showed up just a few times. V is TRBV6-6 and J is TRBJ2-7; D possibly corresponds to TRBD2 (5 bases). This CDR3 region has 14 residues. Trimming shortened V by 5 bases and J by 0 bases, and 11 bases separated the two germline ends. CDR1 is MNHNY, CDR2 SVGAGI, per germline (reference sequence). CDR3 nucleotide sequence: TGTGCCAGCAGTCAGTCCGGGATCTCCTACGAGCAGTACTTC. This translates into CASSQSGISYEQYF.

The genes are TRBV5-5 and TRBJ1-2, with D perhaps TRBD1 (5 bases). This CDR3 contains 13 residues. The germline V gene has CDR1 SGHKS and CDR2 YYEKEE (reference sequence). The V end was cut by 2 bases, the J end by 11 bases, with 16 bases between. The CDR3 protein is CASSLGALTGYTF. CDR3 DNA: TGTGCCAGCAGCTTAGGGGCCCTCACGGGATACACCTTC.

The CDR3 DNA sequence: TGCGCCAGCAGCCTGTTTAGCGATTCCTACGAGCAGTACTTC. It specifies CASSLFSDSYEQYF. V is TRBV5-1 and J is TRBJ2-7; perhaps TRBD2 as D (5 bases). Looked up from germline, CDR1 is SGHRS and CDR2 is YFSETQ. The CDR3 length is 14 residues. V lost 4 bases and J lost 1, with 12 bases in between.

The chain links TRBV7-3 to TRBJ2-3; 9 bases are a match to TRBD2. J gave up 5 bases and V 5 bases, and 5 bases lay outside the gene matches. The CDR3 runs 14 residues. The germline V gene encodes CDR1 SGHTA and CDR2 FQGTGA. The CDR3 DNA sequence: TGTGCCAGCAGCCAAGCGGGGGGCGTAGATACGCAGTATTTT. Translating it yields CASSQAGGVDTQYF.

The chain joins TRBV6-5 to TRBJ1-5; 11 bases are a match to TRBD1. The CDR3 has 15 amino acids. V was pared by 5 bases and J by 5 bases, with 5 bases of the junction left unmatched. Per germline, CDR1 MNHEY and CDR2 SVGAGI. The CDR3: CASSRGQGAYQPQHF. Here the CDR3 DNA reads TGTGCCAGCAGTAGAGGACAGGGGGCCTATCAGCCCCAGCATTTT.

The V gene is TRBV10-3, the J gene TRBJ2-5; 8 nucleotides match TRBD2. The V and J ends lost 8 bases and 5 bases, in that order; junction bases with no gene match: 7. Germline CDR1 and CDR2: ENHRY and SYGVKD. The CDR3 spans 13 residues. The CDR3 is CAISRGGQETQYF. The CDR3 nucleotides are TGTGCCATCTCTCGGGGGGGGCAGGAGACCCAGTACTTC.

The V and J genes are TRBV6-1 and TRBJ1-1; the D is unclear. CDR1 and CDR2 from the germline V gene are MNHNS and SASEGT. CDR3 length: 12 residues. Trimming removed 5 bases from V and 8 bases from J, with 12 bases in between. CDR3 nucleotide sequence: TGTGCCAGCAGTAGTCAAGGGAGGGAAGCTTTCTTT. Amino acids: CASSSQGREAFF.

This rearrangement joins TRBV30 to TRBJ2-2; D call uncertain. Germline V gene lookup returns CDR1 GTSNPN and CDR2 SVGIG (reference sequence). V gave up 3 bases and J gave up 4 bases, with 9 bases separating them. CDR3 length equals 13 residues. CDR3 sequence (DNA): TGTGCCTGGAGGGCTCCCGGCACCGGGGAGCTGTTTTTT. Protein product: CAWRAPGTGELFF.

The chain's CDR3 is CASSPGTALNSPLHF. CDR3 nucleotide sequence: TGTGCCAGCAGCCCAGGGACAGCTCTGAATTCACCCCTCCACTTT. This chain links TRBV7-9 with TRBJ1-6; 7 nucleotides match TRBD1. CDR3 length: 15 residues. V was pared by 5 bases and J by 7 bases, with 8 bases of the junction left unmatched. Germline V gene lookup returns CDR1 SEHNR and CDR2 FQNEAQ (reference sequence).